The present TCR beta chain was sequenced within a study of blood T cell repertoires in COVID-19. Study in general: Sites across the United States, Italy and Spain contributed samples from acute and convalescent COVID-19. The analysed material was cDNA or gDNA that came from T cells, B-cell-depleted T cells, or PBMCs.

CDR1 is MNHEY, CDR2 SVGAGI, per germline. The CDR3 covers 13 residues. Trimming removed 7 bases at V and 2 bases at J, with 11 bases between. As processed by the authors: Counts of nucleated cells, estimated from reference gene primer amplification, were obtained. The protocol was immunoSEQ multiplex PCR, while the TCRdb copy is restricted to in-frame clones and leaves out a portion. The V and J calls and the clone size are those of that table, but D and trimming were determined from the DNA. The sample comprises roughly 60,000 clones, around nine tenths of which are singletons, and roughly 8.4% rests with the top ten.

The chain combines TRBV6-5 with TRBJ1-2, with D hard to call. Sequences were obtained from peripheral blood. This receptor was identified in a man in his 60s with active COVID-19. CDR3 sequence (DNA): TGTGCCAGCACTACACGGAGAAACTATGGCTACACCTTC. It translates to CASTTRRNYGYTF.